This TCR beta chain derives from a study of T-cell reconstitution after alpha-beta-depleted transplantation in children. Regarding the study as a whole: Several hundred rapidly expanded clones from non-depleted graft cells reportedly supplied alpha-beta T cells about two months post-transplant.

Germline V gene data show CDR1 as SGHAT and CDR2 as FQNNGV. J gave up 6 bases and V 7 bases, and 19 bases lay outside the gene matches. This CDR3 has 19 amino acids. The sample holds many counts of this clonotype. Its cognate antigen is unknown. Molecular barcoding with unique molecular identifiers was used for the TCRbeta library. Each CDR3 protein is one row after TCRdb ran MiXCR on the PCR reads. This repertoire shows hundreds of thousands of distinct CDR3 sequences, approximately 10% found once; its top ten account for around 24%. The source of this sequence is a male patient between 2 and 9 years old who had a stem cell transplant for chronic granulomatous disease, so the T cells may come from the graft donor. Material: peripheral blood, obtained 180 days after TCRalphabeta/CD19-depleted stem cell transplant. V gene TRBV11-2 combines with J gene TRBJ2-2; 11 bases agree with TRBD1. CDR3: CASIRRKGQGALVAGELFF. DNA of the CDR3: TGTGCCAGCATTCGCCGGAAAGGACAGGGGGCTTTAGTTGCCGGGGAGCTGTTTTTT.